The clone carrying this T cell receptor (beta chain) was seen at least ten times. This record belongs to a study of T-cell memory formation after mild COVID-19. One entry per CDR3 protein results from TCRdb running MiXCR on the 5' RACE reads. The data show around 150,000 distinct CDR3 sequences, more than 12% seen once. The clonotype originates from an adult woman who had mild COVID-19 (a few samples of this study predate the infection). Cell type and time point are not known. The sample taken for sequencing was PBMCs or a T cell subset sorted from them (not recorded which).

The CDR3 loop is CASSPFGLATNEQFF. As DNA, the CDR3 is TGTGCCAGCAGCCCGTTCGGACTAGCGACCAATGAGCAGTTCTTC. The chain combines TRBV5-4 with TRBJ2-1, with 9 bases matching TRBD2. CDR1 and CDR2 from the germline V gene are SGHNT and YYREEE (reference sequence). CDR3 size: 15 residues. V shed 4 bases and J 6 bases; nucleotides not matched to a gene: 8.